One TCR beta chain is described in this entry. These data originate in a study of blood T cell repertoires in COVID-19. Using immunoSEQ multiplex PCR, the repertoire was profiled, and TCRdb retains in-frame clones only, with some absent. Of roughly 140,000 clones detected, roughly four fifths appear once; the ten largest clones hold about 3.8%. V lost 2 bases and J lost 0, with 19 bases in between. CDR1 and CDR2 (germline): SGHTA, FQGNSA. The CDR3 is 18 amino acids. This chain joins TRBV7-2 and TRBJ1-2; a possible D gene is TRBD1 (5 bases). The receptor's source is an elderly woman with acute or convalescent COVID-19. Sequenced input: peripheral blood. The CDR3 protein is CASSLRAPVPGANYGYTF. The CDR3, as DNA: TGTGCCAGCAGCTTAAGGGCCCCAGTGCCGGGGGCTAACTATGGCTACACCTTC.